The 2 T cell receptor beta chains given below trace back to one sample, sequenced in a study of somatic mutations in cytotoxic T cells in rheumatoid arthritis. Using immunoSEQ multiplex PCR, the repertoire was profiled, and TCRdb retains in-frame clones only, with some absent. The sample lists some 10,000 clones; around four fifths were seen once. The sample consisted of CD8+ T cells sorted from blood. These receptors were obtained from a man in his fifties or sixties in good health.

The CDR3: CATFAGEPYGYTF. The DNA for the CDR3 is TGTGCTACATTCGCGGGGGAACCCTATGGCTACACCTTC. The V gene is TRBV2, the J gene TRBJ1-2, with D possibly matching TRBD1 (5 bases). Germline loops: CDR1 SNHLY, CDR2 FYNNEI. This CDR3 has 13 amino acids. Supplemented by reference TRBV2 and TRBJ1-2, the full variable domain reads EPEVTQTPSHQVTQMGQEVILRCVPISNHLYFYWYRQILGQKVEFLVSFYNNEISEKSEIFDDQFSVERPDGSNFTLKIRSTKLEDSAMYFCATFAGEPYGYTFGSGTRLTVV.

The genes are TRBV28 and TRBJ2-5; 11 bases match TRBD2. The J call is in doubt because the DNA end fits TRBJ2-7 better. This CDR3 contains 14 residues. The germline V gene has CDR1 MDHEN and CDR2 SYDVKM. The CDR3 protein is CASRLAGDSYEQYF. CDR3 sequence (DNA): TGTGCCAGCAGACTAGCGGGAGACTCCTACGAGCAGTACTTC.